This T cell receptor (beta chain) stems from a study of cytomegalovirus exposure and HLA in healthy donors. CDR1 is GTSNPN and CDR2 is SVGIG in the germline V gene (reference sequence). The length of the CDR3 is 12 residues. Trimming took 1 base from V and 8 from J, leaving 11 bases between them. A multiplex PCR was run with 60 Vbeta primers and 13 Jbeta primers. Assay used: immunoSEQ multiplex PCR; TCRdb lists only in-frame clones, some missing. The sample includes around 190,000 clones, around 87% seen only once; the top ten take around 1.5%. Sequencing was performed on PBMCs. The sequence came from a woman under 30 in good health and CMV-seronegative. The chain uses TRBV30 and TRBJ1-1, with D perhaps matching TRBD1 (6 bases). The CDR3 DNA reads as TGTGCCTGGAGTGGCTCAGGGGTAGAAGCTTTCTTT. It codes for CAWSGSGVEAFF.